Each of the 18 T cell receptor beta chains below was sequenced from the same sample in a study of T cells after yellow fever vaccination. MiXCR was run by TCRdb on the 5' RACE reads, yielding one entry per CDR3 protein. This table holds 500,000 to 650,000 distinct CDR3 sequences, around 17% found once. This specimen consisted of PBMCs, obtained about 5 days after the first yellow fever vaccination. The receptors here all came from a man aged 18 to 35 who received the YFV17D yellow fever vaccine.

The chain recombines TRBV6-1 with TRBJ2-5, with 8 nucleotides matching TRBD2. CDR3 size: 16 residues. Germline loops: CDR1 MNHNS, CDR2 SASEGT. V shed 5 bases, J shed 5 bases, and the junction held 13 bases outside the gene matches. CDR3 sequence: CASSTTRAGGQETQYF. CDR3 in DNA: TGTGCCAGCAGTACCACGAGGGCGGGGGGCCAGGAGACCCAGTACTTC.

V and J are TRBV7-9 and TRBJ1-2, with a possible D match to TRBD1 (5 bases). CDR1 is SEHNR and CDR2 is FQNEAQ in the germline V gene (reference sequence). The CDR3 contains 15 residues. V dropped 1 base and J dropped 4 bases, with 13 bases sitting between them. The CDR3 DNA follows: TGTGCCAGCAGCTTAGGAGTTTCAGGGATCTATGGCTACACCTTC. This codes for CASSLGVSGIYGYTF.

This chain connects TRBV6-1 to TRBJ2-1; 7 nucleotides agree with TRBD1. CDR3 size: 15 residues. The V segment lost 7 bases and the J segment 2 bases; nucleotides outside the gene matches: 8. Germline V lookup: CDR1 MNHNS, CDR2 SASEGT. The CDR3 reads CASNRQGTTYNEQFF. CDR3 bases: TGTGCCAGCAATAGACAGGGTACAACCTACAATGAGCAGTTCTTC.

The genes are TRBV5-5 and TRBJ2-7, with TRBD1 identical over 10 bases. This CDR3 is built from 13 residues. Germline V gene data show CDR1 as SGHKS and CDR2 as YYEKEE (reference sequence). V dropped 4 bases and J dropped 3; count of bases not matched to a gene: 1. The CDR3 DNA reads TGTGCCAGCAGCGGGACAGGGGTCTACGAGCAGTACTTC. It is translated as CASSGTGVYEQYF.

This chain's CDR3 is CASSSRTRLTYNEQFF. Written as DNA, the CDR3 is TGCGCCAGCAGCTCCCGCACCCGGTTGACCTACAATGAGCAGTTCTTC. The V call is TRBV5-1, the J call TRBJ2-1; no clear D gene. CDR1 and CDR2 (germline): SGHRS, YFSETQ. The CDR3 spans 16 residues. V was shortened by 3 bases and J by 2 bases, with 15 bases between the two germline ends.

This clonotype has just a few counts. This chain joins TRBV5-1 and TRBJ1-1; D ambiguous. Germline CDR1 reads SGHRS; CDR2 reads YFSETQ. V was trimmed by 3 bases and J by 0 bases, leaving 9 bases between them. The CDR3 sequence is 14 residues long. CDR3 sequence: CASSWAPVNTEAFF. The DNA of the CDR3 is TGCGCCAGCAGCTGGGCCCCGGTGAACACTGAAGCTTTCTTT.

The rearrangement uses TRBV2 and TRBJ1-2, with TRBD1 identical over 8 bases. V shed 6 bases, J shed 7 bases, and the junction held 16 bases outside the gene matches. Germline V gives CDR1 SNHLY, CDR2 FYNNEI. This CDR3 contains 16 residues. CDR3 sequence reads: CASSYGQGRPVRGYTF. The CDR3 DNA is TGTGCCAGCAGCTACGGACAGGGCCGCCCCGTACGTGGCTACACCTTC.

There are a few counts of this clonotype. The chain combines TRBV24-1 with TRBJ2-3; D is perhaps TRBD2 (6 bases). Germline V gene lookup returns CDR1 KGHDR and CDR2 SFDVKD. With 2 bases removed from V and 0 bases from J, the gap between germline ends came to 14 bases. The CDR3 is 17 amino acids. The CDR3, as DNA: TGTGCCACCAGTGATTCGCGGGATCAAACTAGCACAGATACGCAGTATTTT. Its protein is CATSDSRDQTSTDTQYF.

For this clonotype: As the CDR3 is not closed by the conserved phenylalanine or tryptophan, this likely results from a read error. This chain uses TRBV29-1 with TRBJ2-1; 9 bases fit TRBD1. The CDR3 loop spans 14 amino acids. V shed 6 bases, J shed 7 bases, and the junction held 10 bases outside the gene matches. Germline assignment: CDR1 SQVTM and CDR2 ANQGSEA. The CDR3 nucleotides are TGCAGCGTCGACTTACAGGGGGCGCGGAATGAGCAGTTCTAC. Its translation is CSVDLQGARNEQFY.

The chain combines TRBV29-1 with TRBJ1-1; D perhaps matches TRBD1 (6 bases). CDR1 SQVTM and CDR2 ANQGSEA come from the germline V gene. Trimming took off 4 bases at V and 2 bases at J, with 11 bases between the two ends. The CDR3 consists of 13 residues. CDR3 protein: CSVVLTGNTEAFF. The CDR3 DNA reads TGCAGCGTTGTACTGACAGGTAACACTGAAGCTTTCTTT.

The rearrangement joins TRBV5-1 to TRBJ2-2; TRBD2 matches 9 bases. CDR1 SGHRS and CDR2 YFSETQ come from the germline V gene. The CDR3 has 17 residues. Trimming cost V 2 bases and J 0 bases; bases outside gene matches: 5. CDR3 sequence reads: CASSFLAGYSNTGELFF. The CDR3 coding sequence is TGCGCCAGCAGCTTCCTAGCGGGGTATTCGAACACCGGGGAGCTGTTTTTT. The entire variable domain, with the rest obtained from reference TRBV5-1 and TRBJ2-2, is as follows: KAGVTQTPRYLIKTRGQQVTLSCSPISGHRSVSWYQQTPGQGLQFLFEYFSETQRNKGNFPGRFSGRQFSNSRSEMNVSTLELGDSALYLCASSFLAGYSNTGELFFGEGSRLTVL.

CDR3 nucleotide sequence: TGTGCCAGCAGGCCCCTTTGGGCCCCAGATACGCAGTATTTT. This encodes CASRPLWAPDTQYF. The genes are TRBV6-1 and TRBJ2-3; D unresolved. CDR1 MNHNS and CDR2 SASEGT come from the germline V gene. The ends were cut back, 6 bases at V and 4 bases at J, with 14 bases in the middle. There are 14 residues in the CDR3.

The gene calls are TRBV7-3 and TRBJ2-3; TRBD2 is a possible D gene (5 bases). The germline V gene encodes CDR1 SGHTA and CDR2 FQGTGA. Between the trimmed V and J ends, which lost 5 bases and 0 bases, there was a span of 21 bases. The CDR3 runs 18 residues. The CDR3 nucleotides read TGTGCCAGCAGCGCTCAACCTACTGGACTGCCAAGCACAGATACGCAGTATTTT. As protein: CASSAQPTGLPSTDTQYF.

In this sample, this clonotype turned up once. The CDR3 region has the DNA TGTGCCAGCAGCGGGGGACTTTTCCAAGAGACCCAGTACTTC. Amino acid sequence: CASSGGLFQETQYF. The chain recombines TRBV7-2 with TRBJ2-5; possibly TRBD2 for D (6 bases). The V and J ends lost 5 bases and 1 base respectively, with 11 bases between them. Germline values: CDR1 SGHTA, CDR2 FQGNSA. CDR3 size: 14 residues. Full variable domain (remainder filled in from reference TRBV7-2 and TRBJ2-5): GAGVSQSPSNKVTEKGKDVELRCDPISGHTALYWYRQSLGQGLEFLIYFQGNSAPDKSGLPSDRFSAERTGGSVSTLTIQRTQQEDSAVYLCASSGGLFQETQYFGPGTRLLVL.

The V and J genes are TRBV15 and TRBJ2-2; a weak D match, TRBD1 (6 bases). CDR3 length equals 14 residues. V was pared by 6 bases and J by 7 bases, with 15 bases between. Germline values: CDR1 LNHNV, CDR2 YYDKDF (reference sequence). DNA of the CDR3: TGTGCCACCAGGGGGGCTCGGGCGGGCGGGGAGCTGTTTTTT. Amino acids: CATRGARAGGELFF.

The sample holds a few counts of this clonotype. The CDR3 here is CASSEFNGGQAYGYTF. CDR3 nucleotide sequence: TGTGCCAGCAGTGAATTTAACGGCGGACAGGCCTATGGCTACACCTTC. The gene calls are TRBV6-1 and TRBJ1-2; 7 positions match TRBD1. Per germline, CDR1 MNHNS and CDR2 SASEGT. Unmatched junction bases numbered 10, after V lost 2 bases and J lost 4 bases. CDR3 length: 16 residues.

This sequence joins TRBV7-3 and TRBJ2-1; TRBD2 aligns across 10 bases. From germline, CDR1 is SGHTA and CDR2 FQGTGA. The V gene end was trimmed by 6 bases and the J gene end by 8 bases; junction bases not matched to a gene: 7. The CDR3 length is 14 residues. The DNA of the CDR3 is TGTGCCAGCAGTTTGAGCGGGGGGGCGGATGAGCAGTTCTTC. It specifies CASSLSGGADEQFF. Variable domain in full (rest from reference TRBV7-3 and TRBJ2-1): GAGVSQTPSNKVTEKGKYVELRCDPISGHTALYWYRQSLGQGPEFLIYFQGTGAADDSGLPNDRFFAVRPEGSVSTLKIQRTERGDSAVYLCASSLSGGADEQFFGPGTRLTVL.

The V call is TRBV28, the J call TRBJ2-7, with D possibly being TRBD1 or TRBD2 (5 bases each). The CDR3 is 16 amino acids. The germline V gene has CDR1 MDHEN and CDR2 SYDVKM. V was clipped by 6 bases and J by 0 bases, with 18 bases between them. The CDR3 region is CASSYKTGTDSYEQYV. The DNA of the CDR3 is TGTGCCAGCAGCTACAAGACCGGGACCGACTCCTACGAGCAGTACGTC.